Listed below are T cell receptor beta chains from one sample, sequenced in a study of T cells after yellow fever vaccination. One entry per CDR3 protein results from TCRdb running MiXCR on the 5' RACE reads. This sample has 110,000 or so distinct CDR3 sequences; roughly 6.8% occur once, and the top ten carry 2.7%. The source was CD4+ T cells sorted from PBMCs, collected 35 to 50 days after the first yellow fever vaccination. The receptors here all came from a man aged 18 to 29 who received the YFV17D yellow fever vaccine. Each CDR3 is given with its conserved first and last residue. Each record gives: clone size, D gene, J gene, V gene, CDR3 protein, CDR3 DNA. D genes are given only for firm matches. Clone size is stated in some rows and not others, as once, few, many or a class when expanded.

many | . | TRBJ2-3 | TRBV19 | CASGSGSTDTQYF | TGTGCCAGTGGATCGGGGAGCACAGATACGCAGTATTTT
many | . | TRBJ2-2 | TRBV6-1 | CASSDRDWDTGELFF | TGTGCCAGCAGTGATAGGGACTGGGACACCGGGGAGCTGTTTTTT
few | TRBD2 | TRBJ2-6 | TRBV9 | CASSPRGGPPGANVLTF | TGTGCCAGCAGCCCTCGGGGGGGCCCCCCTGGGGCCAACGTCCTGACTTTC
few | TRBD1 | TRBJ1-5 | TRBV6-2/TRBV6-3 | CASSWGGQGNQPQHF | TGTGCCAGCAGTTGGGGGGGACAGGGCAATCAGCCCCAGCATTTT
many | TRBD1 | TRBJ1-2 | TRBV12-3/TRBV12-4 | CASSLGGAGSYGYTF | TGTGCCAGCAGTCTAGGGGGCGCAGGATCCTATGGCTACACCTTC
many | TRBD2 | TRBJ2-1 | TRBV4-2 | CASSQDLTAGGDNEQFF | TGTGCCAGCAGCCAAGACCTAACGGCGGGGGGGGACAATGAGCAGTTCTTC
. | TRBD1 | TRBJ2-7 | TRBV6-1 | CASRPTGYRPPHEQYF | TGTGCCAGCAGACCGACAGGGTATAGGCCGCCCCACGAGCAGTACTTC
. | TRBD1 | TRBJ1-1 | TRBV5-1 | CASSFTGQGARFETFF | TGCGCCAGCAGCTTTACGGGACAGGGGGCGCGGTTTGAAACTTTCTTT
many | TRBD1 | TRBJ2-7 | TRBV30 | CAWTHKQGAGEQYF | TGTGCCTGGACCCACAAACAGGGGGCTGGGGAGCAGTACTTC
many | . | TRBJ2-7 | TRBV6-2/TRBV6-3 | CASSGHLTSSYEQYF | TGTGCCAGCAGCGGCCACCTAACCTCATCCTACGAGCAGTACTTC
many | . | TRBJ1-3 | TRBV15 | CATSRDLVSGNTIYF | TGTGCCACCAGCAGAGATTTGGTCTCTGGAAACACCATATATTTT
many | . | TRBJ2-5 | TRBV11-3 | CASSKRAGSGTQYF | TGTGCCAGCAGCAAAAGGGCTGGGTCGGGGACCCAGTACTTC
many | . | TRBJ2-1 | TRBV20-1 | CSAREYNEQFF | TGCAGTGCTAGAGAATACAATGAGCAGTTCTTC
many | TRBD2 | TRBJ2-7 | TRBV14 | CASSPMTSGGFYEQYF | TGTGCCAGCAGCCCGATGACTAGCGGGGGCTTCTACGAGCAGTACTTC
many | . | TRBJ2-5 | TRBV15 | CATSRDGGRRAETQYF | TGTGCCACCAGCAGAGATGGCGGCCGTCGGGCGGAGACCCAGTACTTC
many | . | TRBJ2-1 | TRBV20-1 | CSARKNEQFF | TGCAGTGCTAGGAAGAATGAGCAGTTCTTC
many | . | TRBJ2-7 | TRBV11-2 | CASSPRQSYEQYF | TGTGCCAGCAGCCCACGACAGAGTTACGAGCAGTACTTC
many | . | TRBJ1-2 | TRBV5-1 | CASSARFANYGYTF | TGCGCCAGCAGCGCCAGGTTCGCTAACTATGGCTACACCTTC
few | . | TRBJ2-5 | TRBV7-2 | CASSLGLIRETQYF | TGTGCCAGCAGCCTCGGACTAATCAGAGAGACCCAGTACTTC
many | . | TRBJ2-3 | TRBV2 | CASRQGREDTQYF | TGTGCCAGCAGACAGGGCCGTGAAGATACGCAGTATTTT
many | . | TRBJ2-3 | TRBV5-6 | CASSAAAGDTQYF | TGTGCCAGCAGCGCCGCAGCCGGAGATACGCAGTATTTT
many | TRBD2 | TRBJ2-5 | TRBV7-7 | CASSRAGTSDWGETQYF | TGTGCCAGCAGCCGAGCCGGGACTAGCGATTGGGGAGAGACCCAGTACTTC